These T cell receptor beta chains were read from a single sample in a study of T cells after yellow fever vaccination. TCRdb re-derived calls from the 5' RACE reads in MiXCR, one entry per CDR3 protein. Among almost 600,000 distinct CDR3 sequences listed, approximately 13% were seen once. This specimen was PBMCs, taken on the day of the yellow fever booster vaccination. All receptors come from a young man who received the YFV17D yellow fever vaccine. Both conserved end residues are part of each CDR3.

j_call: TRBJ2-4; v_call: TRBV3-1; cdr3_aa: CASSQESLAGGPGDIQYF
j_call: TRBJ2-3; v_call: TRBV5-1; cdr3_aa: CASSLAGGVTDTQYF
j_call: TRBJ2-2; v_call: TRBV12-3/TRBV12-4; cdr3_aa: CASSLLAGGGGELFF
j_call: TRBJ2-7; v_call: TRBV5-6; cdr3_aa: CASSSTGSLTYEQYF
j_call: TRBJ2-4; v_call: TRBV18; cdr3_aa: CASSPRAGSENIQYF
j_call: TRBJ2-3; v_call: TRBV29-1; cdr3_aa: CSSTSGSGGDTQYF
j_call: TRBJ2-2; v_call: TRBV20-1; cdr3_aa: CSARIMGTGTGELFF
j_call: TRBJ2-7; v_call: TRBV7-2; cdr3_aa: CASSLRRSGRGEQYF
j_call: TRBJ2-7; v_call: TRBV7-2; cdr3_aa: CASSLDLTAGQYF
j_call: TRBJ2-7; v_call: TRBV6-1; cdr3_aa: CASSDRGLSYEQYF
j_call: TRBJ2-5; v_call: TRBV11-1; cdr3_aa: CASSYLWVAKDRVRETQYF
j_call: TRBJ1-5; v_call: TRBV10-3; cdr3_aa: CAIRSAAGSNQPQHF
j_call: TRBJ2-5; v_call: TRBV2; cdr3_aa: CASKKDRAQETQYF
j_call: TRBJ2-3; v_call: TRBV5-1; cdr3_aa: CASSFGPGGSTDTQYF
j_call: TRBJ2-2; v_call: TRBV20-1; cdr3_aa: CSARGNSGSQSGGELFF
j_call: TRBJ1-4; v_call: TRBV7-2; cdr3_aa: CASSLSGWIPEKLFF
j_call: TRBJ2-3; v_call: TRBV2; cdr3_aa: CASPVRGRDTQYF
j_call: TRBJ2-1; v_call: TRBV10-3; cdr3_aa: CAISESRSGRAASYNEQFF
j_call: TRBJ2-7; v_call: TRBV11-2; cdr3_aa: CASSRGARSNVYLSSYEQYF
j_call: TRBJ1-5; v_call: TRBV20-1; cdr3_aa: CSAYRGNQPQHF
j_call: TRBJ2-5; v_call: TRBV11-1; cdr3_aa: CASSPKSRLAALQETQYF
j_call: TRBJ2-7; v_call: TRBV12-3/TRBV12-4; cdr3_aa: CASSLGGLGQGPRYEQYF
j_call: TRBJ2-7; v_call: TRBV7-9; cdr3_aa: CASSLAGDPFGEQYF
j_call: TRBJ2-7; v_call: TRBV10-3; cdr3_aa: CAISEGLAGAGYEQYF
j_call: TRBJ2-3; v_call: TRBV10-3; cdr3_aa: CAISEGASTDTQYF
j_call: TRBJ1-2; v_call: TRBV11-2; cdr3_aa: CASSLDVRGLDGYTF
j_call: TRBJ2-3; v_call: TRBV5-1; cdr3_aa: CASSFFRSGSADTQYF
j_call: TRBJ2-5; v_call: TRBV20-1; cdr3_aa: CSARSRRQETQYF
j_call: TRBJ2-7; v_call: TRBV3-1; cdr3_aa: CASSFSGTSISYEQYF
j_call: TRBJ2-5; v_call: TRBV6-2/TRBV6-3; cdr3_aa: CASSLTRGRETQYF
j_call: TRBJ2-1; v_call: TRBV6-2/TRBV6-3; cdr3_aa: CASSFEYYNEQFF
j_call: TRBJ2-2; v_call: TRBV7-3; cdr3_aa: CASSRSGRPNTGELFF
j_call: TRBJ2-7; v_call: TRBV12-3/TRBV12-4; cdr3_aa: CASRGRGSSYEQYF
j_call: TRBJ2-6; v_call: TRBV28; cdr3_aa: CASSEPRASGANVLTF
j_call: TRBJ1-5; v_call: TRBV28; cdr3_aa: CASSGSGTAGAGAQHF
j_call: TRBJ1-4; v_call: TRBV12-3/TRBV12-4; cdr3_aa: CASSLTEKLFF
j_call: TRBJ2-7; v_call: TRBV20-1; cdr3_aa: CSAITPLGTGEQYF
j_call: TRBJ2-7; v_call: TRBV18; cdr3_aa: CASSYRDRHHEQYF
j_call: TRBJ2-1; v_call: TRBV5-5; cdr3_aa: CASSLLARTGQGANEQFF
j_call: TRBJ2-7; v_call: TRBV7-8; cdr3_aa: CASSLEPPLAGTGEQYF
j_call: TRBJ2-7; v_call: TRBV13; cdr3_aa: CASSPGLGAGEQYF
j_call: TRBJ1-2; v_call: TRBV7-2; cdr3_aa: CASSLSGQGVGGYTF
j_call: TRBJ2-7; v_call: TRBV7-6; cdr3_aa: CASSFRTSGAYEQYF
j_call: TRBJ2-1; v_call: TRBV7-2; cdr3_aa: CASSLEGGRPAGKQFF
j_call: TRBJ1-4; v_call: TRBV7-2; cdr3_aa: CASSPQGGPNEKLFF
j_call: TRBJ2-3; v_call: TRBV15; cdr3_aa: CATSREAGVDTQYF
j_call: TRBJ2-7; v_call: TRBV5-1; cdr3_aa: CASTLGGQNEQYF
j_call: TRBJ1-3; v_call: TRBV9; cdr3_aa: CASSLTGGSGNTIYF